This TCR beta chain was observed in a study of post-analysis software for immune sequencing data (dated by TCRdb to 2015 to 2017). Describing the broader study: Relapsing-remitting, secondary progressive and progressive-relapsing multiple sclerosis were recorded as disease courses, and subtype annotation was lacking for some patients. Patient repertoires were compared against around 10 previously published healthy control repertoires from donors aged 6 to 25 years. A subset of samples was prepared in parallel using single-end sample barcoding, then pooled and co-amplified after Illumina adapter ligation. What the work shows at the level of the full study, not this receptor alone: When samples were clustered directly using the F measure, samples prepared in the same batch co-clustered strongly, which prompted a batch-effect correction. The control group was slightly older than the multiple sclerosis patient group. A handful of TRBV segments, including TRBV5-6, TRBV5-1 and TRBV20-1, were significantly more frequent in patients than controls. Significantly lower normalized Chao1 diversity was found in multiple sclerosis patients than in controls, suggesting substantial peripheral T-cell clonal expansion.

Note on this clonotype: Its antigen is unknown. Base quality data are lacking; no much larger clone is found one base away.

The germline V gene (reference sequence) supplies CDR1 SEHNR and CDR2 FQNEAQ. V is trimmed back by 1 base and J by 2 bases, and the junction contains 4 bases that no gene match accounts for. The CDR3 runs 16 residues from the cysteine to the phenylalanine. Here the CDR3 DNA is all that survives: 48 bases in frame from base 1. To demonstrate the VDJtools post-analysis software, TCR beta repertoires were profiled from the peripheral blood of about 13 young patients with multiple sclerosis. The multiple sclerosis patients were children and adolescents between 6 and 15 years of age. Libraries were built with PCR. TCRdb records Illumina HiSeq 2500 as the sequencer. Unique molecular identifiers were incorporated into TCR beta cDNA libraries to reduce PCR and sequencing biases. Approximately 500,000 cDNA molecules were obtained for every 1 to 10 million input T cells, so each molecule roughly corresponded to one T cell. The patient libraries were prepared and sequenced using the same protocol as the earlier healthy control dataset. Samples belonging to the same batch were prepared together, multiplexed and sequenced on a shared HiSeq lane. Regarding the original processing steps: MIGEC was used to process the raw barcoded reads, and molecular identifier groups with only a single read were discarded before consensus assembly and CDR3 extraction. Clonotype tables were post-analysed with VDJtools, normalizing diversity by down-sampling all datasets to the smallest sample size. To correct batch-related cross-sample contamination, repertoire overlap clustering matched CDR3 amino acid sequences but not nucleotide sequences. Clones were called with MiXCR by TCRdb after fastp trimmed the public reads at Q25, and only in-frame beta chains were retained. Entries that share a CDR3 protein sequence are merged under the most common genes and DNA. TCRdb, not the authors, supplied the V and J calls. The sample records roughly 410,000 distinct CDR3 sequences, less than 35% of which are singletons. The ten largest account for 13% of the sample.

The source of this sequence is a girl between 5 and 17 years old with multiple sclerosis. The source material was blood. The chain links TRBV7-9 with TRBJ1-5; 8 junctional bases match TRBD1. The DNA reads as follows: TGTGCCAGCAGCTTAGGCCAGGGGGCCGGCAATCAGCCCCAGCATTTT. It codes for CASSLGQGAGNQPQHF.